A single sample is the source of the 17 T cell receptor beta chains below, sequenced in a study of CD8+ T cells in alopecia areata. Extracted RNA was reverse transcribed into cDNA, the sequencing template. TCRdb's table, derived via immunoSEQ multiplex PCR, lists solely in-frame clones and lacks some. This sample has 100,000 to 150,000 clones, with 49% found just once. The specimen was CD8+ T cells sorted from blood, collected at week 0. These receptors came from a human donor with alopecia areata.

This clone was seen only a few times. The V gene is TRBV4-2, the J gene TRBJ2-7; TRBD2 aligns across 10 bases. The CDR3 loop spans 15 amino acids. V was pared by 0 bases and J by 2 bases, with 1 base of the junction left unmatched. CDR1 is LGHNA, CDR2 YNFKEQ, per germline. CDR3 in DNA: TGTGCCAGCAGCCAAGAAACTAGCGGGGCCTACGAGCAGTACTTC. Encoded protein: CASSQETSGAYEQYF.

This clone was detected many times. Other nucleotide sequences in the sample specify the same CDR3. This chain connects TRBV7-8 to TRBJ2-3; 9 nucleotides align to TRBD2. The CDR3 covers 15 residues. V dropped 5 bases and J dropped 1; count of bases not matched to a gene: 4. Germline V gene sequence: CDR1 SGHVS, CDR2 FQNEAQ. The CDR3 sequence: CASSPQRGGTDTQYF. CDR3 DNA sequence: TGTGCCAGCAGCCCCCAGCGGGGGGGCACAGATACGCAGTATTTT.

Note on this clone: Additional DNA sequences in this sample encode the identical CDR3. The J gene is TRBJ1-1, the V gene TRBV27; maybe TRBD1 (5 bases). Trimming pared 2 bases from V and 4 bases from J, leaving 8 bases between. The CDR3 is 13 residues long. Germline CDR1 and CDR2: MNHEY and SMNVEV (reference sequence). CDR3 nucleotides: TGTGCCAGCAGTTTAGGGGGGTCCACTGAAGCTTTCTTT. Protein product: CASSLGGSTEAFF.

Only a few counts were recorded for this clone. V usage is TRBV29-1 and J usage is TRBJ1-2, with TRBD1 as a possible D gene (6 bases). The CDR3 runs 12 residues. Trimming shortened V by 7 bases and J by 8 bases, and 17 bases separated the two germline ends. The germline V gene encodes CDR1 SQVTM and CDR2 ANQGSEA. The CDR3 protein is CSESTGDSGYTF. CDR3 coding DNA: TGCAGCGAATCGACAGGCGATTCGGGCTACACCTTC.

This clone was observed a single time. The rearrangement joins TRBV13 to TRBJ1-2; 9 nucleotides match TRBD1. CDR1 is PRHDT and CDR2 is FYEKMQ in the germline V gene (reference sequence). Trimming took 4 bases from V and 3 from J; bases not matched to a gene: 6. This CDR3 region has 15 residues. The CDR3 bases are TGTGCCAGCAGCTATACAGGGGGCGCGGACTATGGCTACACCTTC. It specifies CASSYTGGADYGYTF.

This chain uses TRBV6-5 with TRBJ2-4; 8 positions agree with TRBD1. V lost 6 bases and J lost 5; bases outside the gene matches: 6. This CDR3 comprises 14 residues. The germline V gene encodes CDR1 MNHEY and CDR2 SVGAGI. The CDR3 DNA reads TGTGCCAGCAGAGGCCTGGGACAGGAAAACATTCAGTACTTC. As protein: CASRGLGQENIQYF.

This chain connects TRBV30 to TRBJ2-5, with a weak D call TRBD2 (6 bases). CDR1 and CDR2 (germline): GTSNPN, SVGIG (reference sequence). V dropped 0 bases and J dropped 0 bases, with 11 bases sitting between them. This CDR3 has 15 amino acids. DNA for the CDR3: TGTGCCTGGAGTGTACCCGGAGGGAACCAAGAGACCCAGTACTTC. Its translation: CAWSVPGGNQETQYF.

This clone occurred a few times. CDR3 sequence: CASSKEGTGPLTDTQYF. The DNA of the CDR3 is TGTGCCAGCAGCAAAGAGGGGACGGGCCCTCTCACAGATACGCAGTATTTT. The chain uses TRBV21-1 and TRBJ2-3. TRBV21-1 is labeled a pseudogene. CDR3 length equals 17 residues.

This clone was counted a few times. The CDR3 nucleotides read TGTGCCATCAGGGGCGTAACCGGGGAAAAACTGTTTTTT. Its translation: CAIRGVTGEKLFF. This rearrangement joins TRBV10-3 to TRBJ1-4; D not certain. The germline gives CDR1 ENHRY, CDR2 SYGVKD. CDR3 length equals 13 residues. The V end lost 6 bases, the J end lost 8 bases, and 13 bases lay between the germline ends.

This chain uses TRBV2 with TRBJ2-7, with TRBD1 matching 7 bases. The CDR3 runs 15 residues. After removal of 7 bases from V and 3 bases from J, the junction contained 12 bases not matched to a gene. CDR1 and CDR2 from the germline V gene are SNHLY and FYNNEI. CDR3 protein: CASITGERGGYEQYF. The CDR3 DNA follows: TGTGCCAGCATAACAGGGGAGAGAGGGGGCTACGAGCAGTACTTC.

A single count supports this clone. The V and J genes are TRBV6-5 and TRBJ1-1, with no clear D. This CDR3 comprises 15 residues. In germline, CDR1 is MNHEY, CDR2 SVGAGI. Deletions cut 0 bases from V and 0 bases from J, with 8 bases between. The CDR3 bases are TGTGCCAGCAGTTACTCTCCCCTCATGAACACTGAAGCTTTCTTT. Translating gives CASSYSPLMNTEAFF.

This clone occurred a few times. V and J are TRBV9 and TRBJ1-2, with D uncertain. Germline values: CDR1 SGDLS, CDR2 YYNGEE. This CDR3 is built from 15 residues. Trimming left V 0 bases short and J 4 bases short, with 13 bases between. The CDR3 region is CASSVGDDPGYGYTF. DNA of the CDR3: TGTGCCAGCAGCGTAGGAGACGACCCAGGCTATGGCTACACCTTC.

This clone was seen a few times. The V gene is TRBV6-1, the J gene TRBJ2-4; no clear D. Germline V lookup: CDR1 MNHNS, CDR2 SASEGT. The CDR3 is made up of 13 amino acids. V shed 6 bases and J shed 8 bases, with 14 bases lying between them. The CDR3 region is CASSYGEIDIQYF. CDR3 nucleotides: TGTGCCAGCAGCTATGGGGAAATAGACATTCAGTACTTC.

The chain recombines TRBV13 with TRBJ1-2; TRBD1 is a possible D gene (5 bases). The CDR3 totals 13 residues. Trimming stripped 5 bases from V and 4 bases from J, with 11 bases between. Germline CDR1 and CDR2: PRHDT and FYEKMQ (reference sequence). CDR3 bases: TGTGCCAGCAGCGCGGGACGGTCCTATGGCTACACCTTC. Its protein is CASSAGRSYGYTF.

The gene calls are TRBV27 and TRBJ2-7; TRBD2 agrees at 7 bases. The CDR3 is 13 residues long. V was clipped by 7 bases and J by 3 bases; unmatched bases: 6. Germline V gives CDR1 MNHEY, CDR2 SMNVEV (reference sequence). The CDR3 nucleotides are TGTGCCAGCATGCGCGGGGGTGACTACGAGCAGTACTTC. Its protein is CASMRGGDYEQYF.

The V and J genes are TRBV21-1 and TRBJ1-2. TRBV21-1 is shown as a pseudogene. The CDR3 consists of 12 residues. Written as DNA, the CDR3 is TGTGCCAGCAGCGGACGGAGATATGGCTACACCTTC. Translating it yields CASSGRRYGYTF.

The chain uses TRBV29-1 and TRBJ2-7; D may be TRBD1 (6 bases). Per the germline V gene, CDR1 is SQVTM and CDR2 is ANQGSEA. The V and J ends lost 4 bases and 4 bases respectively, with 20 bases between them. The CDR3 length is 15 residues. The CDR3 DNA reads TGCAGCGTTGTTCTGGTCGTTGGACAGTCATACGAGCAGTACTTC. It yields the protein CSVVLVVGQSYEQYF.